The text below deals with one TCR beta chain. Its target is unknown. The data were taken from a study of T-cell memory formation after mild COVID-19. From germline, CDR1 is MNHEY and CDR2 SMNVEV (reference sequence). Trimming took 2 bases from V and 3 from J; bases not matched to a gene: 6. This CDR3 region has 15 residues. MiXCR was run by TCRdb on the 5' RACE reads, yielding one entry per CDR3 protein. This sample has about 470,000 distinct CDR3 sequences, with roughly 18% found just once. Broader study findings: The CD4+ clones that contracted clustered mainly within CM and EM, and the CD8+ clones concentrated in EMRA.

Sample: PBMCs or a T cell subset sorted from them (not recorded which). The receptor was isolated from an adult woman who had mild COVID-19 (a few samples of this study predate the infection). Cell type and time point are not known. The chain carries TRBV27 and TRBJ2-7; 8 nucleotides agree with TRBD1. The CDR3 DNA follows: TGTGCCAGCAGTTTACTGGGACAGGATGACTACGAGCAGTACTTC. It yields the protein CASSLLGQDDYEQYF.